The present TCR beta chain was sequenced within a study of cytomegalovirus exposure and HLA in healthy donors. Study-wide points: Sequencing depth roughly uniform across donors was assumed in presence/absence analyses. Cytomegalovirus status was reportedly diagnosed by the classifier with high specificity and sensitivity.

This PCR relied on a set of 60 Vbeta primers and 13 Jbeta primers. TCRdb's copy holds only in-frame clones and misses some; the assay was immunoSEQ multiplex PCR. Here the sample spans about 94,000 clones, around 84% being singletons. Concerning this clone: Its antigen is not identified.

Germline values: CDR1 SGHRS, CDR2 YFSETQ. This CDR3 region has 14 residues. V was pared by 3 bases and J by 5 bases, with 7 bases of the junction left unmatched. The rearrangement links TRBV5-1 to TRBJ2-7; 8 bases line up with TRBD2. The sample comprised PBMCs. The sequence came from a human donor in good health. The CDR3 sequence: CASSSGTRRDEQYF. The CDR3 coding sequence is TGCGCCAGCAGCTCCGGGACTAGAAGGGACGAGCAGTACTTC.